This TCR beta chain was captured by sequencing in a study of control samples from healthy donors and cancer patients. Profiled with immunoSEQ multiplex PCR; TCRdb holds only in-frame clones, not every one. The data show fewer than 200,000 clones, 90% seen once. V was shortened by 6 bases and J by 0 bases, with 14 bases between the two germline ends. Germline CDR1 and CDR2: ENHRY and SYGVKD. This CDR3 is built from 15 residues. Sequencing was done on a sample of blood. The sequence derives from a woman between 50 and 59 years old in good health. V usage is TRBV10-3 and J usage is TRBJ1-1; unclear D gene. CDR3 protein: CAISSQSAMNTEAFF. CDR3 DNA sequence: TGTGCCATCAGCTCCCAAAGCGCTATGAACACTGAAGCTTTCTTT.